The 10 T cell receptor beta chains presented below share a single source sample, sequenced in a study of blood T cell repertoires in COVID-19 (dated by TCRdb to the early 2020s). Library prep was done by the immunoSEQ multiplex PCR assay. TCRdb stores this immuneACCESS table with in-frame sequences only. Part of the clones is absent; in the studies checked, under half of the shortfall reflects unresolved V genes, and no reason is known for the rest. The table for this sample lists a few hundred thousand clones; roughly nine tenths of them were counted only once. The ten largest make up approximately 1.2% of the sample. Sample: PBMCs or T cells enriched from blood (not recorded which). The source of these receptors is a human donor in a cohort exposed to, infected with or recovered from COVID-19 (not recorded which). The donor label of this sample is uncertain.

CDR3 residues: CASSQVDPGAGYTF. CDR3 DNA: TGCGCCAGCAGCCAAGTCGACCCAGGGGCTGGCTACACCTTC. This chain links TRBV4-1 with TRBJ1-2; TRBD1 might be the D (6 bases). Germline lookup yields CDR1 MGHRA and CDR2 YSYEKL. The CDR3 is 14 residues long. The germline V and J ends were trimmed by 1 base and 7 bases, with 13 bases remaining between them.

In its sample, this clone was seen once. Other DNA variants within this sample encode the same CDR3. The V and J genes are TRBV19 and TRBJ1-5; 10 nucleotides line up with TRBD1. CDR3 length: 15 residues. CDR1 LNHDA and CDR2 SQIVND come from the germline V gene (reference sequence). V was pared by 3 bases and J by 2 bases, with 1 base of the junction left unmatched. CDR3 DNA: TGTGCCAGTAGTATCGGACAGGGGGGCAATCAGCCCCAGCATTTT. Protein sequence: CASSIGQGGNQPQHF.

DNA of the CDR3: TGTGCCAGCAGCCGTACAGGGAAGCCCCAGCATTTT. Encoded protein: CASSRTGKPQHF. V and J are TRBV12-3 or TRBV12-4 and TRBJ1-5, with a tentative D call TRBD1 (6 bases). The CDR3 is made up of 12 amino acids. V lost 6 bases and J 8 bases, leaving 11 bases between the germline ends.

The chain employs TRBV20-1 and TRBJ2-7, with a possible D match to TRBD1 (6 bases). This CDR3 comprises 11 residues. V was clipped by 6 bases and J by 2 bases, with 8 bases between them. Germline V lookup: CDR1 DFQATT, CDR2 SNEGSKA (reference sequence). The CDR3 nucleotides are TGCAGTGCAGGGGGAGCCTACGAGCAGTACTTC. Protein sequence: CSAGGAYEQYF.

The genes are TRBV5-6 and TRBJ2-7; 8 bases line up with TRBD1. V lost 4 bases and J lost 6; bases outside the gene matches: 12. Germline V lookup: CDR1 SGHDT, CDR2 YYEEEE. CDR3 length: 15 amino acids. The CDR3, as DNA: TGTGCCAGCAGCCCCTCGGGACAGGTGTCTTCCGAGCAGTACTTC. It yields the protein CASSPSGQVSSEQYF.

The chain links TRBV18 to TRBJ2-7, with D possibly matching TRBD2 (5 bases). Germline lookup yields CDR1 KGHSH and CDR2 LQKENI. This CDR3 spans 14 amino acids. Trimming took off 3 bases at V and 0 bases at J, with 9 bases between the two ends. The CDR3 DNA follows: TGTGCCAGCTCACCGGACTGGAGCTCCTACGAGCAGTACTTC. Protein sequence: CASSPDWSSYEQYF.

The count of this clone is one. The chain uses TRBV30 and TRBJ1-1, with TRBD1 matching over 8 bases. The CDR3 covers 13 residues. The V gene end was trimmed by 4 bases and the J gene end by 0 bases; junction bases not matched to a gene: 1. CDR1 and CDR2 (germline): GTSNPN, SVGIG (reference sequence). CDR3 sequence: CAWNRGVNTEAFF. CDR3 DNA: TGTGCCTGGAACAGGGGGGTGAACACTGAAGCTTTCTTT.

V gene TRBV27 combines with J gene TRBJ1-2, with 10 positions matching TRBD1. The CDR3 extends over 18 amino acids. V lost 2 bases to trimming and J lost 2 bases; unmatched junction nucleotides: 11. Germline CDR1 is MNHEY and CDR2 is SMNVEV (reference sequence). In nucleotides, the CDR3 is TGTGCCAGCAGTTTAATGGGTGACAGGGGGCGCGGAAACTATGGCTACACCTTC. This sequence encodes CASSLMGDRGRGNYGYTF.

The chain has TRBV6-5 and TRBJ1-4, with 9 bases lining up with TRBD1. This CDR3 comprises 14 residues. V lost 7 bases and J lost 7; bases outside the gene matches: 7. CDR1 is MNHEY, CDR2 SVGAGI, per germline. CDR3 coding DNA: TGTGCCAGCACAGGACAGGGGTCGCGTGAAAAACTGTTTTTT. It codes for CASTGQGSREKLFF.

The chain combines TRBV28 with TRBJ2-7, with 11 bases aligning to TRBD2. Germline V gene sequence: CDR1 MDHEN, CDR2 SYDVKM. The CDR3 is 16 amino acids. Unmatched junction bases numbered 9, after V lost 3 bases and J lost 5 bases. The CDR3 DNA follows: TGTGCCAGCAGTTTTCTTACTAGCGGGGGTATCCACGAGCAGTACTTC. This codes for CASSFLTSGGIHEQYF.